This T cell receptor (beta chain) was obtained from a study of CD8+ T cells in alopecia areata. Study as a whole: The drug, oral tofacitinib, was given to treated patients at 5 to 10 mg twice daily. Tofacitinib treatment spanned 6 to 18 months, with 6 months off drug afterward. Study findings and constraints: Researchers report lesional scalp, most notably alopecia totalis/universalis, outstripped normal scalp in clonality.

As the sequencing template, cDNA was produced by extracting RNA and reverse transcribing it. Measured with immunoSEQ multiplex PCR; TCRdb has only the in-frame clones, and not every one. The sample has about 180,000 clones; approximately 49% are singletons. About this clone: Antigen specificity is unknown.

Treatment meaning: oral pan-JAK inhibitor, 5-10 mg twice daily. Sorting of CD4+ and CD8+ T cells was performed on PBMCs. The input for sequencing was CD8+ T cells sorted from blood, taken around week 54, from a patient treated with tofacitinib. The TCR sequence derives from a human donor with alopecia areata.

In DNA, the CDR3 is TGCGCCAGCAACCTGGCGCAGGGCACTGAAGCTTTCTTT. This codes for CASNLAQGTEAFF. The rearrangement uses TRBV5-1 and TRBJ1-1; tentative D call: TRBD1 (5 bases). Trimming cost V 6 bases and J 4 bases, with 13 bases left between them. Per the germline V gene, CDR1 is SGHRS and CDR2 is YFSETQ. This CDR3 spans 13 amino acids.